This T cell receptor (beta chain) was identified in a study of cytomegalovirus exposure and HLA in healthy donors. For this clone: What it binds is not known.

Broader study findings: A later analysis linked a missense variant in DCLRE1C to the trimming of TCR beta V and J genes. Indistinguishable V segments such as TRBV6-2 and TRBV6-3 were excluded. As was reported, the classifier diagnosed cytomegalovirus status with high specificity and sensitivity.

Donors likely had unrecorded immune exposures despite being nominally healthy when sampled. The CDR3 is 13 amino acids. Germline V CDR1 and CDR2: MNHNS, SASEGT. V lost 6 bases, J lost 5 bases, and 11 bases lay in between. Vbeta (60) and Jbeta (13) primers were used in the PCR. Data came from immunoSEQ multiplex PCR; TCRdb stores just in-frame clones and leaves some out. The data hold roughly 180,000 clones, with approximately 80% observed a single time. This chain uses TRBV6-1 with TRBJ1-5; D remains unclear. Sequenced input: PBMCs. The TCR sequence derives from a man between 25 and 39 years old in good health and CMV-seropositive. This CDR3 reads CASSRGGDQPQHF. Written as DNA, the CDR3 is TGTGCCAGCAGCCGGGGAGGAGATCAGCCCCAGCATTTT.